The text below deals with one T cell receptor beta chain. Its antigen is as yet unknown. This sample stems from a study of cytomegalovirus exposure and HLA in healthy donors. This CDR3 is built from 16 residues. The V segment lost 5 bases and the J segment 5 bases; nucleotides outside the gene matches: 6. The V gene's germline CDR1 is SGHTA and CDR2 FQGNSA. PCR amplification relied on 60 Vbeta primers (plus 13 Jbeta primers). Here immunoSEQ multiplex PCR was the method, and the copy in TCRdb shows in-frame clones only, minus some. The top ten hold 2% to 3% of the sample, which has roughly 190,000 clones, approximately 88% seen once. Whole-study results and caveats: It was shown in a later analysis that HLA-associated TCR beta chains were more clonally expanded than other, equally common chains. TCR beta sequences numbering more than 15,000 were associated with HLA alleles at 0.05 false discovery rate in a later analysis.

The sequenced sample consisted of PBMCs. This sequence originates from a woman between 45 and 60 years old in good health and CMV-seropositive. The J gene is TRBJ2-3, the V gene TRBV7-2; 14 nucleotides match TRBD2. The CDR3 sequence is CASSRIGTSGGDTQYF. The DNA for the CDR3 is TGTGCCAGCAGCCGCATCGGGACTAGCGGGGGAGATACGCAGTATTTT.